Described below is a single TCR beta chain sequence and its context. Documented treatment: 19 received Ad26.COV2.S at low or high dose, single or two shots; several received placebo; per-sample allocation not given. Following the first vaccine or placebo injection, samples were taken on day 63. There are 16 residues in the CDR3. The J segment lost 5 bases and the V segment lost 4 bases, leaving 9 bases of the junction unmatched. From germline, CDR1 is SGHRS and CDR2 YFSETQ. Libraries were prepared by immunoSEQ multiplex PCR; TCRdb keeps only in-frame clonotypes and omits some of them. The sample lists some 640,000 clones, 89% seen once, with around 1.5% in the top ten. The source of the sample is a study of Ad26.COV2.S vaccination and SARS-CoV-2 variants.

The V call is TRBV5-1, the J call TRBJ1-4, with TRBD1 identical over 9 bases. This sample comprised peripheral blood, obtained in a trial of Ad26.COV2.S vaccine versus placebo. This TCR was recovered from a person between 18 and 59 years old who received the Ad26.COV2.S COVID-19 vaccine or a placebo. The DNA for the CDR3 is TGCGCCAGCAGCGCCCGCGAGGGACAGGGCAATGAAAAACTGTTTTTT. This sequence encodes CASSAREGQGNEKLFF. The full variable domain, with the rest looked up from reference TRBV5-1 and TRBJ1-4, is KAGVTQTPRYLIKTRGQQVTLSCSPISGHRSVSWYQQTPGQGLQFLFEYFSETQRNKGNFPGRFSGRQFSNSRSEMNVSTLELGDSALYLCASSAREGQGNEKLFFGSGTQLSVL.